The following is a TCR beta chain sequence with its context. This entry comes from a study of T cell changes during pregnancy in multiple sclerosis. CDR3 length equals 15 residues. Unmatched junction bases numbered 5, after V lost 4 bases and J lost 5 bases. CDR1 is SEHNR and CDR2 is FQNEAQ in the germline V gene (reference sequence). Clones were sequenced by immunoSEQ multiplex PCR, and TCRdb holds only the in-frame ones, with some missing. The repertoire holds 60,000 to 70,000 clones, 91% seen once, with roughly 1.3% in the top ten. The chain employs TRBV7-9 and TRBJ1-2; 12 bases match TRBD1. The clonotype was recovered from a female donor in good health, enrolled as a control in a pregnancy study. The source material was peripheral blood, sampled after pregnancy. CDR3 bases: TGTGCCAGCAGCTCCGGGACAGGGGGCGAGTATGGCTACACCTTC. Translating gives CASSSGTGGEYGYTF.